This TCR beta chain emerged from a study of blood T cell repertoires in COVID-19. Overall study: Donors in the United States, Italy and Spain gave samples during acute or convalescent COVID-19. Nucleic acid was either cDNA or gDNA, and it came from T cells, B-cell-depleted T cells, or PBMCs.

Per the original data handling: The assay estimated nucleated cells by amplifying reference gene primers. Libraries were prepared by immunoSEQ multiplex PCR; TCRdb keeps only in-frame clonotypes and omits some of them. D and trimming were read from the DNA, whereas the V and J calls and clone size are those reported in that table. This table has roughly 200,000 clones, around 91% appearing once. The CDR3 extends over 15 amino acids. V gave up 0 bases and J gave up 4 bases; unmatched junction bases: 5. Germline values: CDR1 LGHDT, CDR2 YNNKEL (reference sequence). This receptor was identified in a man aged 50-60 years with acute or convalescent COVID-19. The V gene is TRBV3-1 (or the pseudogene TRBV3-2), the J gene TRBJ2-5, with 7 positions matching TRBD2. Sequenced input: peripheral blood. The chain's CDR3 is CASSQDLWGGETQYF. The CDR3 bases are TGTGCCAGCAGCCAAGATCTTTGGGGGGGAGAGACCCAGTACTTC.